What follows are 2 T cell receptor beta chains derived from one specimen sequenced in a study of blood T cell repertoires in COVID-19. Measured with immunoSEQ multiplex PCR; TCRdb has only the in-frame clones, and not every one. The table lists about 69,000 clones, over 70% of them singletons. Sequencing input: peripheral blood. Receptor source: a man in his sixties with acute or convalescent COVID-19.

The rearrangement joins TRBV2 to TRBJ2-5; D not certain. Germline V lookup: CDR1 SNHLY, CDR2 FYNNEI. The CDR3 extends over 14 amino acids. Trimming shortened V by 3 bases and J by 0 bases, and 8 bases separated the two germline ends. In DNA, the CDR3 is TGTGCCAGCAGTGATAACAGAGACCAAGAGACCCAGTACTTC. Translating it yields CASSDNRDQETQYF.

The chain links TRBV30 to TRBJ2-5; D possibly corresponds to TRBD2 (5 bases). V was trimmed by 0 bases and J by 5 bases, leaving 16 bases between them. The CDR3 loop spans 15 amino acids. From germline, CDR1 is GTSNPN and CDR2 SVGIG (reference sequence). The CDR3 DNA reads TGTGCCTGGAGTGTAGTAAGAGGGCGCGGGGAGACCCAGTACTTC. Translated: CAWSVVRGRGETQYF.